Sequencing of this T cell receptor (beta chain) was carried out in a study of T cell repertoires in cytomegalovirus infection. Study background: Both recently identified HLA-C-restricted and well-studied HLA-B-restricted CMV epitopes were used in the study.

TCRdb ran MiXCR on the reads and lists one entry per CDR3 protein. The sample holds fewer than 60,000 distinct CDR3 sequences, 15% to 20% seen once. As regards this clonotype: Its antigen is not known.

Germline V gene lookup returns CDR1 SGHVS and CDR2 FQNEAQ. CDR3 length: 15 residues. V lost 3 bases to trimming and J lost 5 bases; unmatched junction nucleotides: 4. The study's findings and limits: Adding up the frequency of public TCR beta families identified people who carried CMV plus the relevant HLA. CMV-specific TCR beta clonotypes restricted by HLA-C dominated the ex vivo response.

This TCR came from a human donor in good health (CMV status not recorded). Some clones in this sample may be carry-over from other donors' samples. This chain connects TRBV7-8 to TRBJ2-1, with TRBD2 matching 10 bases. The sample consisted of CD8+ T cells from cultured PBMCs, taken from culture after CMV antigen stimulation. The CDR3 region is CASSLSGGAHNEQFF. CDR3 DNA sequence: TGTGCCAGCAGCTTGAGCGGGGGGGCACACAATGAGCAGTTCTTC. The whole variable domain, remainder taken from reference TRBV7-8 and TRBJ2-1, is GAGVSQSPRYKVAKRGQDVALRCDPISGHVSLFWYQQALGQGPEFLTYFQNEAQLDKSGLPSDRFFAERPEGSVSTLKIQRTQQEDSAVYLCASSLSGGAHNEQFFGPGTRLTVL.